The rows below give T cell receptor beta chains drawn from one sample of a study of CD8+CD57+ T cells in acquired aplastic anemia. TCRdb re-derived calls from the reads in MiXCR, one entry per CDR3 protein. The data contain around 430,000 distinct CDR3 sequences, around a third of them singletons. Source material: sorted CD4+, CD8+, or CD8+CD57+ T cells (not recorded which) from PBMCs. Receptors were obtained from a human donor with aplastic anemia. The CDR3 runs from the conserved cysteine through the conserved F or W. The D gene is left open where the match is weak. A row's size may be missing; if present it is once, few, many or a size class.

v_gene	d_gene	j_gene	abundance	CDR3nt	CDR3aa
TRBV19	.	TRBJ1-5	few	TGTGCCAGTAGTATGCTTCTGGGGGCGCCCGGCAATCAGCCCCAGCATTTT	CASSMLLGAPGNQPQHF
TRBV7-7	.	TRBJ1-2	.	TGTGCCTGGAGTGTACTTGGCGAAATCTATGGCTACACCTTC	CAWSVLGEIYGYTF
TRBV2	.	TRBJ1-2	.	TGTGCCAGCAGCCATACAAGAAAGAGGCCGCCTACGATGCCCTATGGCTACACCTTC	CASSHTRKRPPTMPYGYTF
TRBV24-1	.	TRBJ1-5	many	TGTGCCACCAGTGATCCGGACAGCAATCAGCCCCAGCATTTT	CATSDPDSNQPQHF
TRBV7-6	TRBD1	TRBJ2-6	.	TGTGCCAGCAGCTTAACAGGGGAGCCTGGGGCCAACGTCCTGACTTTC	CASSLTGEPGANVLTF
TRBV25-1	.	TRBJ1-2	many	TGTGCCAGCAGCCGCCCAGGAGGTGGTGGCTACACCTTC	CASSRPGGGGYTF
TRBV5-5	.	TRBJ2-7	few	TGTGCCAGCAGCCACCCCGGGACGCACTACGAGCAGTACTTC	CASSHPGTHYEQYF
TRBV20-1	TRBD2	TRBJ2-7	many	TGCAGTGCTACCTCGCTAGCGGTATCCTACGAGCAGTACTTC	CSATSLAVSYEQYF
TRBV10-1	.	TRBJ2-5	many	TGCGCCAGCAGTGGAGGGGAGCGAGAGACCCAGTACTTC	CASSGGERETQYF
TRBV15	TRBD1	TRBJ2-7	.	TGTGCCACCAGCCGTGGACAGGGTAAAGGCGAGCAGTACTTC	CATSRGQGKGEQYF
TRBV6-1	TRBD1	TRBJ2-2	.	TGTGCCAGCGGGACGGGACAGTACACCGGGGAGCTGTTTTTT	CASGTGQYTGELFF
TRBV12-3/TRBV12-4	.	TRBJ1-1	.	TGTGCCAGCAGCCCGGGGGAATCGAACATACGACCGACCACTGAAGCTTTCTTT	CASSPGESNIRPTTEAFF
TRBV7-6	.	TRBJ2-7	.	TGTGCCAGCAGCCCCCATGGGATCGAGCAGTACTTC	CASSPHGIEQYF
TRBV19	.	TRBJ2-2	many	TGTGCCAGTAGTATGGGAGCCCCTTCCGGGGAGCTGTTTTTT	CASSMGAPSGELFF
TRBV9	.	TRBJ1-3	.	TGTGCCAGCAGCGCAGGACCAACGGGGGCGTCCGGAAACACCATATATTTT	CASSAGPTGASGNTIYF
TRBV6-1	.	TRBJ1-2	many	TGTGCCAGCAGTGAATCTACAAGGTATGGCTACACCTTC	CASSESTRYGYTF
TRBV7-2	.	TRBJ1-1	.	TGTGCCAGCAGCCCCCTCCCTGACACCGCAATGGGGGCTTTCTTT	CASSPLPDTAMGAFF
TRBV19	TRBD1	TRBJ2-2	many	TGTGCCAGCAGAGGGACAGGGGGCACCGGGGAGCTGTTTTTT	CASRGTGGTGELFF
TRBV11-2	.	TRBJ2-7	many	TGTGCCAGCACCGTGGACCGTGGGGACTGGCAGTACTTC	CASTVDRGDWQYF
TRBV7-2	.	TRBJ2-7	.	TGTGCCAGCACAGGGTTCGACGAGCAGTACTTC	CASTGFDEQYF
TRBV19	TRBD1	TRBJ1-2	.	TGTGCCAGTTCGACAGGGTTCCCAAACTATGGCTACACCTTC	CASSTGFPNYGYTF
TRBV11-2	.	TRBJ2-3	.	TGTGCCAGCAGCTTGGGGACATCGAGCACAGATACGCAGTATTTT	CASSLGTSSTDTQYF
TRBV19	TRBD1	TRBJ2-1	many	TGTGCCAGTAGGGGACAGGGGAGGAATGAGCAGTTCTTC	CASRGQGRNEQFF
TRBV7-3	.	TRBJ1-5	many	TGTGCCAGCAGCTTTGGCAGCGATCAGCCCCAGCATTTT	CASSFGSDQPQHF
TRBV19	TRBD1	TRBJ2-7	.	TGTGCCAACAGTTCCGTACAGGGGAACGAGCAGTACTTC	CANSSVQGNEQYF
TRBV24-1	.	TRBJ2-3	.	TGTGCCACCAGTGACGTTAGACACGGCACAGATACGCAGTATTTT	CATSDVRHGTDTQYF
TRBV5-5	TRBD2	TRBJ2-7	many	TGTGCCTCCAAGCCGGCTAGCGGGACGTACGAGCAGTACTTC	CASKPASGTYEQYF
TRBV7-7	TRBD1	TRBJ1-6	many	TGTGCTAGCAGCCCCCGGGACAGCTCAAATTCACCCCTCCACTTT	CASSPRDSSNSPLHF
TRBV28	.	TRBJ1-1	.	TGTGCCAGCGGAACACAGATACCGGCTGAAGCTTTCTTC	CASGTQIPAEAFF
TRBV24-1	.	TRBJ1-5	many	TGTGCCACCAGGCATGGAGAAGATAGACTTGGTCAGCCCCAGCATTTT	CATRHGEDRLGQPQHF
TRBV9	.	TRBJ1-2	many	TGTGCCAGCACCGAAGGGGGATCTTTAGACTATGGCTACACCTTC	CASTEGGSLDYGYTF
TRBV12-3/TRBV12-4	TRBD1	TRBJ1-1	.	TGTGCCAGCAGTTTAGGGGGACAGACTGAAGCTTTCTTT	CASSLGGQTEAFF
TRBV10-2	.	TRBJ2-1	.	TGCGCCAGCATTTCTAGCGAGAGCTCCTACAATGAGCAGTTCTTC	CASISSESSYNEQFF
TRBV5-1	.	TRBJ2-3	.	TGCGCCAGCAGCTTGGATAGCGGCAGCACAGATACGCAGTATTTT	CASSLDSGSTDTQYF
TRBV20-1	.	TRBJ1-6	.	TGCAGTGCTAGTCGCCGGGACCGTAACCCGTTTTTTGATTCACCCCTCCACTTT	CSASRRDRNPFFDSPLHF
TRBV7-2	.	TRBJ2-5	once	TGTGCCAGCAGCTTATCGGTGGGAGTCAAGTTAGAGACCCAGTACTTC	CASSLSVGVKLETQYF
TRBV7-9	TRBD2	TRBJ2-3	.	TGTGCCAGCAGCTCTCGGGAGGCGAACACAGATACGCAGTATTTT	CASSSREANTDTQYF
TRBV5-1	.	TRBJ1-2	.	TGCGCCAGCAGCCCGAGTTTGACAGATAACTATGGCTACACCTTC	CASSPSLTDNYGYTF
TRBV20-1	.	TRBJ2-7	many	TGCAGTGCTAGTGACAGTTTCTACGAGCAGTACTTC	CSASDSFYEQYF
TRBV19	.	TRBJ1-6	many	TGTGCCAGTAGCCCCGGATCGGCAGCAAGTAATTCACCCCTCCACTTT	CASSPGSAASNSPLHF
TRBV25-1	.	TRBJ1-2	once	TGTGCCTGCAGTGCTATAGGTAATCCCTATGGCTACACCTTC	CACSAIGNPYGYTF
TRBV20-1	.	TRBJ2-7	few	TGCAGTGCTCGAAGACTAGTGGGGGGCGAGCAGTACTTC	CSARRLVGGEQYF
TRBV25-1	TRBD1	TRBJ2-7	many	TGTGCCAGCAGTGAATCTTTTGGGACAGGGGGCGAGCAGTACTTC	CASSESFGTGGEQYF
TRBV6-5	.	TRBJ1-1	.	TGTGCCAGCAGTTATCCACAAGCGAACACTGAAGCTTTCTTT	CASSYPQANTEAFF
TRBV15	TRBD2	TRBJ2-7	.	TGTGCCACCAGCAGAGACCAACTAGCGGAGGAGCAGTACTTC	CATSRDQLAEEQYF